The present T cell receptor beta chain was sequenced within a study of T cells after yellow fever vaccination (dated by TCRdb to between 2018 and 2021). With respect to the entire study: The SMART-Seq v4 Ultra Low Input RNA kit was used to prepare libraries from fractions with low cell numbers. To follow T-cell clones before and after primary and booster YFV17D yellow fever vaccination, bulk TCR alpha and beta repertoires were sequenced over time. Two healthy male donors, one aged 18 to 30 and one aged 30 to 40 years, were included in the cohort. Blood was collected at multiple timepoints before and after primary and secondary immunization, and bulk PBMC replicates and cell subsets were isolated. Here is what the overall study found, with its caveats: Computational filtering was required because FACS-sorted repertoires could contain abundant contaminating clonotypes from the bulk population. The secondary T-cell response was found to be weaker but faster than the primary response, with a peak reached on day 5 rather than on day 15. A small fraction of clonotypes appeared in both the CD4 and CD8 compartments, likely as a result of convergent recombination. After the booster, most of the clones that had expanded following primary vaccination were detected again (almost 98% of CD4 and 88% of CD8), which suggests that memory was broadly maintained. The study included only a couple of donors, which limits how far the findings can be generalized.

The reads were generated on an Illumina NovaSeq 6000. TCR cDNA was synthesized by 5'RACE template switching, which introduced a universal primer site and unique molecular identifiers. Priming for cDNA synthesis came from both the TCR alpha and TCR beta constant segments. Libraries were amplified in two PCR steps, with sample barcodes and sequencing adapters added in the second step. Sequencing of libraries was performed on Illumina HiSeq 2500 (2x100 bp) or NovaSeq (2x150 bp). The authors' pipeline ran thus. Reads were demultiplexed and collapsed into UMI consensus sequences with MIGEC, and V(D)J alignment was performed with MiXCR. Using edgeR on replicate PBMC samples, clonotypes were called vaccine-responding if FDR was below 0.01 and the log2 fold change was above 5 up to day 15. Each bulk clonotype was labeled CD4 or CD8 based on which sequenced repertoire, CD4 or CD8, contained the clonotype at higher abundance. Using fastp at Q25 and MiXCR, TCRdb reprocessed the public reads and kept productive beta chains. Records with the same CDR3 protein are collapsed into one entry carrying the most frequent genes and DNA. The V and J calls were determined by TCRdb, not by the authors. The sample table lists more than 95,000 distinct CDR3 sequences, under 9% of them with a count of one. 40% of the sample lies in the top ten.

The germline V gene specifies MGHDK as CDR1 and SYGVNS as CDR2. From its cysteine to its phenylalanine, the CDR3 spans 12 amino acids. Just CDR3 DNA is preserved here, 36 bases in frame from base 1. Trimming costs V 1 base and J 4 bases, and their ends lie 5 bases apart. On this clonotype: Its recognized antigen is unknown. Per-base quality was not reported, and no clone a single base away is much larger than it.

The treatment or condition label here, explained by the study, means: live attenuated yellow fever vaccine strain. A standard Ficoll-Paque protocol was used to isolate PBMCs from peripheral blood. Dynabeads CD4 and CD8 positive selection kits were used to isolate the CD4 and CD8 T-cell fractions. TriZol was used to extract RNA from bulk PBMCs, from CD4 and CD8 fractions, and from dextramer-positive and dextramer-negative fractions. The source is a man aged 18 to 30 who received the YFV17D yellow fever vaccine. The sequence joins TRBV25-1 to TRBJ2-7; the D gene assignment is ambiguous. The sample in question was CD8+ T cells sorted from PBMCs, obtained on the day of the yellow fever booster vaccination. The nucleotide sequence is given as TGTGCCAGCAGTGAATCCCTATACGAGCAGTACTTC. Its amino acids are CASSESLYEQYF.